Listed below are T cell receptor beta chains from one sample, sequenced in a study of vaccination and CD4 T cells after COVID-19. Their cognate antigens are unknown. One entry per CDR3 protein results from TCRdb running MiXCR on the PCR reads. The table has 5,000 to 8,000 distinct CDR3 sequences, over 50% seen once; the top ten hold 24%. Sample: CD4+ T cells from blood, cultured in vitro. Receptors originate from a human donor in good health. Both conserved end residues are part of each CDR3. The D gene is left open where the match is weak. A row's size may be missing; if present it is once, few, many or a size class.

>TRBJ1-6|TRBV12-3/TRBV12-4|-|-
CASTFGLSNSPLHF
TGTGCCAGCACTTTTGGCCTAAGTAATTCACCCCTCCACTTT
>TRBJ1-5|TRBV7-9|TRBD1|-
CASSLTGDQPQHF
TGTGCCAGCAGTCTGACAGGGGATCAGCCCCAGCATTTT
>TRBJ2-2|TRBV7-2|-|few
CASSLVGTSGELFF
TGTGCCAGCAGCTTAGTGGGGACTTCCGGGGAGCTGTTTTTT
>TRBJ2-5|TRBV6-2/TRBV6-3|-|-
CASSSALGGGPLRAQYF
TGTGCCAGCAGTTCCGCTTTGGGGGGGGGCCCCCTCCGAGCCCAGTACTTC
>TRBJ2-5|TRBV7-7|-|-
CASSGGREETQYF
TGTGCCAGCAGTGGGGGAAGGGAAGAGACCCAGTACTTC
>TRBJ2-5|TRBV6-1|-|-
CASSRTIQETQYF
TGTGCCAGCAGCCGGACTATTCAAGAGACCCAGTACTTC
>TRBJ2-7|TRBV28|-|few
CASSWGGTYYEQYF
TGTGCCAGCAGTTGGGGGGGCACGTACTACGAGCAGTACTTC
>TRBJ2-3|TRBV7-2|TRBD2|-
CASTPQRGGLGTQYF
TGTGCCAGCACCCCCCAGCGGGGGGGCCTCGGAACGCAGTATTTT
>TRBJ1-2|TRBV12-3/TRBV12-4|-|-
CASSLASPANYGYTF
TGTGCCAGCAGTTTAGCGTCCCCAGCTAACTATGGCTACACCTTC
>TRBJ1-1|TRBV6-2/TRBV6-3|TRBD1|few
CASRQSTGVAAEAFF
TGTGCCAGCAGACAATCGACAGGGGTTGCCGCTGAAGCTTTCTTT
>TRBJ2-7|TRBV6-1|-|-
CASSAWDSAYEQYF
TGTGCCAGCAGTGCTTGGGACTCAGCCTACGAGCAGTACTTC
>TRBJ2-3|TRBV7-9|-|-
CASSFGGRTDTQYF
TGCGCCAGCAGCTTCGGTGGACGAACAGATACGCAGTATTTT
>TRBJ2-7|TRBV20-1|TRBD2|-
CSAAGGGTSYEQYF
TGCAGTGCTGCCGGGGGGGGTACGTCCTACGAGCAGTACTTC
>TRBJ2-7|TRBV19|TRBD2|-
CASSISELAASYEQYF
TGTGCCAGTAGTATTTCAGAGCTAGCGGCATCCTACGAGCAGTACTTC
>TRBJ2-7|TRBV10-3|TRBD1|large
CAISVQGQGSTYEQYF
TGTGCCATCAGCGTCCAGGGACAGGGGAGTACGTACGAGCAGTACTTC
>TRBJ1-4|TRBV15|-|few
CATSSEEKLFF
TGTGCCACCAGCAGCGAAGAAAAACTGTTTTTT
>TRBJ1-1|TRBV19|-|once
CASSPHRDMNTEAFF
TGTGCCAGTAGTCCCCACAGGGACATGAACACTGAAGCTTTCTTT
>TRBJ2-1|TRBV6-5|-|few
CASSSPLATSYNEQFF
TGTGCCAGCAGTTCCCCGCTAGCGACATCCTACAATGAGCAGTTCTTC
>TRBJ1-6|TRBV30|TRBD1|-
CAWKKSRGDRASPLHF
TGTGCCTGGAAGAAGTCCAGAGGGGACAGGGCCTCACCCCTCCACTTT
>TRBJ1-2|TRBV11-2|-|few
CASSLLNSYGYTF
TGTGCCAGCAGTCTCCTAAATAGCTATGGCTACACCTTC
>TRBJ1-2|TRBV20-1|-|-
CSARDFDRTYGYTF
TGCAGTGCTAGAGATTTTGACAGGACATATGGCTACACCTTC
>TRBJ1-3|TRBV10-3|-|-
CAISRGPFNSGNTIYF
TGTGCCATCAGTCGGGGACCCTTTAACTCTGGAAACACCATATATTTT
>TRBJ2-7|TRBV15|-|-
CATSRGQLYEQYF
TGTGCCACCAGCAGAGGGCAGCTCTACGAGCAGTACTTC
>TRBJ2-2|TRBV7-9|TRBD1|few
CASRHGTGVWAYTGELFF
TGTGCCAGCAGACACGGGACAGGGGTTTGGGCTTACACCGGGGAGCTGTTTTTT
>TRBJ1-1|TRBV10-3|-|few
CAISERITEAFF
TGTGCCATCAGCGAGAGGATCACTGAAGCTTTCTTT
>TRBJ1-2|TRBV12-3/TRBV12-4|TRBD1|-
CASSLAGGANYGYTF
TGTGCCAGCAGTTTGGCAGGGGGAGCTAACTATGGCTACACCTTC